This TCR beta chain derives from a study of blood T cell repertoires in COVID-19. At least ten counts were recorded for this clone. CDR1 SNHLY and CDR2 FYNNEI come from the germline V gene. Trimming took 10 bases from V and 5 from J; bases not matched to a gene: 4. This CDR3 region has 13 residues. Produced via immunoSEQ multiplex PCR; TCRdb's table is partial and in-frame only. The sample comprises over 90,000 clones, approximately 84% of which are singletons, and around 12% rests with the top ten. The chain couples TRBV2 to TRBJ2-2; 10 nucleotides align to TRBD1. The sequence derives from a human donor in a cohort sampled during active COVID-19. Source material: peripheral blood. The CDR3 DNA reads TGTGCCATCCCGGGACAGGGGACCGGGGAGCTGTTTTTT. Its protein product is CAIPGQGTGELFF.